These 3 T cell receptor beta chains share one sample of origin, sequenced in a study of blood T cell repertoires in COVID-19. Here immunoSEQ multiplex PCR was the method, and the copy in TCRdb shows in-frame clones only, minus some. The repertoire holds approximately 250,000 clones, with around 93% as singletons. The sample comprised PBMCs or T cells enriched from blood (not recorded which). These receptors were taken from a man between 40 and 49 years old who had been exposed to COVID-19.

The chain links TRBV15 to TRBJ2-5; 11 bases match TRBD2. V gave up 1 base and J gave up 6 bases; unmatched junction bases: 10. This CDR3 comprises 17 residues. From germline, CDR1 is LNHNV and CDR2 YYDKDF (reference sequence). The CDR3 DNA reads TGTGCCACCAGCAGAGCAATAGCGGGAGGGTCCGGTAAGACCCAGTACTTC. This codes for CATSRAIAGGSGKTQYF. The full variable domain, in which reference TRBV15 and TRBJ2-5 provide the parts outside the CDR3, is DAMVIQNPRYQVTQFGKPVTLSCSQTLNHNVMYWYQQKSSQAPKLLFHYYDKDFNNEADTPDNFQSRRPNTSFCFLDIRSPGLGDTAMYLCATSRAIAGGSGKTQYFGPGTRLLVL.

This chain uses TRBV9 with TRBJ2-3; 8 bases map to TRBD2. Germline-derived CDR1 and CDR2 are SGDLS and YYNGEE. The V gene end was trimmed by 7 bases and the J gene end by 3 bases; junction bases not matched to a gene: 7. There are 14 residues in the CDR3. In DNA form, the CDR3 reads TGTGCCAGCGGGCCGGGACTAGGAACAGATACGCAGTATTTT. As protein: CASGPGLGTDTQYF. Using reference TRBV9 and TRBJ2-3 for the parts outside the CDR3, the full variable domain is DSGVTQTPKHLITATGQRVTLRCSPRSGDLSVYWYQQSLDQGLQFLIQYYNGEERAKGNILERFSAQQFPDLHSELNLSSLELGDSALYFCASGPGLGTDTQYFGPGTRLTVL.

In its sample, this clone is medium-sized. The rearrangement links TRBV6-4 to TRBJ2-1; 7 bases line up with TRBD2. Trimming cost V 4 bases and J 6 bases; bases outside gene matches: 9. The germline V gene encodes CDR1 MRHNA and CDR2 SNTAGT. The CDR3 has 15 residues. The DNA of the CDR3 is TGTGCCAGCAGTGTAACGGCGGGAGAGGGCAATGAGCAGTTCTTC. Protein: CASSVTAGEGNEQFF.